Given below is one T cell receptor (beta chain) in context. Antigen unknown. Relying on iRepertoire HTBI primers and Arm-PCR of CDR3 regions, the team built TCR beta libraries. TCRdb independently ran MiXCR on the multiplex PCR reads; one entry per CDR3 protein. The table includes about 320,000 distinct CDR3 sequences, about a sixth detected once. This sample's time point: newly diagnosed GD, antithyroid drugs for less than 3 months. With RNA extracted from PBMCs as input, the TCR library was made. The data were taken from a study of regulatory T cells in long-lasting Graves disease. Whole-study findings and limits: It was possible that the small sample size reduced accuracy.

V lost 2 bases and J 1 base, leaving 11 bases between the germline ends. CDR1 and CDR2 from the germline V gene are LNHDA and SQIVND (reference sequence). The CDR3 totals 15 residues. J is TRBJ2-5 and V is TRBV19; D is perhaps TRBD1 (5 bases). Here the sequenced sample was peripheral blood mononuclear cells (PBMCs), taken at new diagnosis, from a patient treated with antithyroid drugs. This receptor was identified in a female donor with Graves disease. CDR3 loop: CASSISPGIQETQYF. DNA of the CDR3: TGTGCCAGTAGTATATCCCCAGGGATCCAAGAGACCCAGTACTTC.